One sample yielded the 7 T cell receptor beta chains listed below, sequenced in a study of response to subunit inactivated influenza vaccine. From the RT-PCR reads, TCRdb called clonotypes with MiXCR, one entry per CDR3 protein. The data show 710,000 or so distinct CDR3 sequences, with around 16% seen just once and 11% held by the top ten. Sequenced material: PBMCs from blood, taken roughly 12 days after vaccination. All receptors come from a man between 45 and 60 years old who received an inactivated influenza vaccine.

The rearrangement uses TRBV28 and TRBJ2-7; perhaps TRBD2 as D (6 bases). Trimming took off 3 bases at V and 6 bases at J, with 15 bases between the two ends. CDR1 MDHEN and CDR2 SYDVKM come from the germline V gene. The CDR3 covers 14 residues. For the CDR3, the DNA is TGTGCCAGCAGTTTTCAGGGCCGGCGGGGCGAGCAGTACTTC. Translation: CASSFQGRRGEQYF.

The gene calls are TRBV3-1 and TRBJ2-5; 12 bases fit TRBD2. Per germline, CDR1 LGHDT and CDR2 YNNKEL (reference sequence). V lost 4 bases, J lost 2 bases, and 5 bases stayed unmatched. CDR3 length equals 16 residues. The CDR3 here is CASSRVTSGGQETQYF. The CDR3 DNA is TGTGCCAGCAGCCGCGTGACTAGCGGGGGACAAGAGACCCAGTACTTC.

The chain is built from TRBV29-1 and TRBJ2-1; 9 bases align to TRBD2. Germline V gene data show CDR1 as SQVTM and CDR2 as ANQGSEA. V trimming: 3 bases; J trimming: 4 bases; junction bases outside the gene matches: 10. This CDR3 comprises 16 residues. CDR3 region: CSVDMVAGASYNEQFF. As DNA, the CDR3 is TGCAGCGTTGATATGGTAGCGGGAGCATCGTACAATGAGCAGTTCTTC.

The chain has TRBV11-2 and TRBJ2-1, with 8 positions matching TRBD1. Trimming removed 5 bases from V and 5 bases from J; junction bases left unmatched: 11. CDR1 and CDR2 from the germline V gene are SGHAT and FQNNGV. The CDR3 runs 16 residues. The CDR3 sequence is CASSTQGAYLNNEQFF. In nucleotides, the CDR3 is TGTGCCAGCAGCACCCAGGGGGCTTACTTGAACAATGAGCAGTTCTTC.

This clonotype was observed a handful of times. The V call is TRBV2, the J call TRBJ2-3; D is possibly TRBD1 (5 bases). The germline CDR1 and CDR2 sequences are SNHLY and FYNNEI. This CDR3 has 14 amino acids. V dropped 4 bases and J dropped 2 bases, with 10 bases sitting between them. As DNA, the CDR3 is TGTGCCAGCAGTGGGGGCAGTAACACAGATACGCAGTATTTT. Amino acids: CASSGGSNTDTQYF.

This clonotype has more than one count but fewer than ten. The CDR3 sequence is CASSIAGGFYNEQFF. CDR3 nucleotide sequence: TGTGCCAGTAGTATAGCGGGTGGGTTCTACAATGAGCAGTTCTTC. The chain couples TRBV19 to TRBJ2-1; no reliable D call. Germline CDR1 is LNHDA and CDR2 is SQIVND (reference sequence). Between the trimmed V and J ends, which lost 1 base and 3 bases, there was a span of 10 bases. The CDR3 has 15 amino acids.

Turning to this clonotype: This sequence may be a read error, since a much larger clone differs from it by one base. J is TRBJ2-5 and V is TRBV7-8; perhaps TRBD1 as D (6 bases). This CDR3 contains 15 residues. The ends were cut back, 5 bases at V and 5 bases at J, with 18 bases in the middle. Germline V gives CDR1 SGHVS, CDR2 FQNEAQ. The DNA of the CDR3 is TGTGCCAGCAGCGTCCCTGGCAGGGGTGTGGAGACCCAGTACTTC. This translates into CASSVPGRGVETQYF.